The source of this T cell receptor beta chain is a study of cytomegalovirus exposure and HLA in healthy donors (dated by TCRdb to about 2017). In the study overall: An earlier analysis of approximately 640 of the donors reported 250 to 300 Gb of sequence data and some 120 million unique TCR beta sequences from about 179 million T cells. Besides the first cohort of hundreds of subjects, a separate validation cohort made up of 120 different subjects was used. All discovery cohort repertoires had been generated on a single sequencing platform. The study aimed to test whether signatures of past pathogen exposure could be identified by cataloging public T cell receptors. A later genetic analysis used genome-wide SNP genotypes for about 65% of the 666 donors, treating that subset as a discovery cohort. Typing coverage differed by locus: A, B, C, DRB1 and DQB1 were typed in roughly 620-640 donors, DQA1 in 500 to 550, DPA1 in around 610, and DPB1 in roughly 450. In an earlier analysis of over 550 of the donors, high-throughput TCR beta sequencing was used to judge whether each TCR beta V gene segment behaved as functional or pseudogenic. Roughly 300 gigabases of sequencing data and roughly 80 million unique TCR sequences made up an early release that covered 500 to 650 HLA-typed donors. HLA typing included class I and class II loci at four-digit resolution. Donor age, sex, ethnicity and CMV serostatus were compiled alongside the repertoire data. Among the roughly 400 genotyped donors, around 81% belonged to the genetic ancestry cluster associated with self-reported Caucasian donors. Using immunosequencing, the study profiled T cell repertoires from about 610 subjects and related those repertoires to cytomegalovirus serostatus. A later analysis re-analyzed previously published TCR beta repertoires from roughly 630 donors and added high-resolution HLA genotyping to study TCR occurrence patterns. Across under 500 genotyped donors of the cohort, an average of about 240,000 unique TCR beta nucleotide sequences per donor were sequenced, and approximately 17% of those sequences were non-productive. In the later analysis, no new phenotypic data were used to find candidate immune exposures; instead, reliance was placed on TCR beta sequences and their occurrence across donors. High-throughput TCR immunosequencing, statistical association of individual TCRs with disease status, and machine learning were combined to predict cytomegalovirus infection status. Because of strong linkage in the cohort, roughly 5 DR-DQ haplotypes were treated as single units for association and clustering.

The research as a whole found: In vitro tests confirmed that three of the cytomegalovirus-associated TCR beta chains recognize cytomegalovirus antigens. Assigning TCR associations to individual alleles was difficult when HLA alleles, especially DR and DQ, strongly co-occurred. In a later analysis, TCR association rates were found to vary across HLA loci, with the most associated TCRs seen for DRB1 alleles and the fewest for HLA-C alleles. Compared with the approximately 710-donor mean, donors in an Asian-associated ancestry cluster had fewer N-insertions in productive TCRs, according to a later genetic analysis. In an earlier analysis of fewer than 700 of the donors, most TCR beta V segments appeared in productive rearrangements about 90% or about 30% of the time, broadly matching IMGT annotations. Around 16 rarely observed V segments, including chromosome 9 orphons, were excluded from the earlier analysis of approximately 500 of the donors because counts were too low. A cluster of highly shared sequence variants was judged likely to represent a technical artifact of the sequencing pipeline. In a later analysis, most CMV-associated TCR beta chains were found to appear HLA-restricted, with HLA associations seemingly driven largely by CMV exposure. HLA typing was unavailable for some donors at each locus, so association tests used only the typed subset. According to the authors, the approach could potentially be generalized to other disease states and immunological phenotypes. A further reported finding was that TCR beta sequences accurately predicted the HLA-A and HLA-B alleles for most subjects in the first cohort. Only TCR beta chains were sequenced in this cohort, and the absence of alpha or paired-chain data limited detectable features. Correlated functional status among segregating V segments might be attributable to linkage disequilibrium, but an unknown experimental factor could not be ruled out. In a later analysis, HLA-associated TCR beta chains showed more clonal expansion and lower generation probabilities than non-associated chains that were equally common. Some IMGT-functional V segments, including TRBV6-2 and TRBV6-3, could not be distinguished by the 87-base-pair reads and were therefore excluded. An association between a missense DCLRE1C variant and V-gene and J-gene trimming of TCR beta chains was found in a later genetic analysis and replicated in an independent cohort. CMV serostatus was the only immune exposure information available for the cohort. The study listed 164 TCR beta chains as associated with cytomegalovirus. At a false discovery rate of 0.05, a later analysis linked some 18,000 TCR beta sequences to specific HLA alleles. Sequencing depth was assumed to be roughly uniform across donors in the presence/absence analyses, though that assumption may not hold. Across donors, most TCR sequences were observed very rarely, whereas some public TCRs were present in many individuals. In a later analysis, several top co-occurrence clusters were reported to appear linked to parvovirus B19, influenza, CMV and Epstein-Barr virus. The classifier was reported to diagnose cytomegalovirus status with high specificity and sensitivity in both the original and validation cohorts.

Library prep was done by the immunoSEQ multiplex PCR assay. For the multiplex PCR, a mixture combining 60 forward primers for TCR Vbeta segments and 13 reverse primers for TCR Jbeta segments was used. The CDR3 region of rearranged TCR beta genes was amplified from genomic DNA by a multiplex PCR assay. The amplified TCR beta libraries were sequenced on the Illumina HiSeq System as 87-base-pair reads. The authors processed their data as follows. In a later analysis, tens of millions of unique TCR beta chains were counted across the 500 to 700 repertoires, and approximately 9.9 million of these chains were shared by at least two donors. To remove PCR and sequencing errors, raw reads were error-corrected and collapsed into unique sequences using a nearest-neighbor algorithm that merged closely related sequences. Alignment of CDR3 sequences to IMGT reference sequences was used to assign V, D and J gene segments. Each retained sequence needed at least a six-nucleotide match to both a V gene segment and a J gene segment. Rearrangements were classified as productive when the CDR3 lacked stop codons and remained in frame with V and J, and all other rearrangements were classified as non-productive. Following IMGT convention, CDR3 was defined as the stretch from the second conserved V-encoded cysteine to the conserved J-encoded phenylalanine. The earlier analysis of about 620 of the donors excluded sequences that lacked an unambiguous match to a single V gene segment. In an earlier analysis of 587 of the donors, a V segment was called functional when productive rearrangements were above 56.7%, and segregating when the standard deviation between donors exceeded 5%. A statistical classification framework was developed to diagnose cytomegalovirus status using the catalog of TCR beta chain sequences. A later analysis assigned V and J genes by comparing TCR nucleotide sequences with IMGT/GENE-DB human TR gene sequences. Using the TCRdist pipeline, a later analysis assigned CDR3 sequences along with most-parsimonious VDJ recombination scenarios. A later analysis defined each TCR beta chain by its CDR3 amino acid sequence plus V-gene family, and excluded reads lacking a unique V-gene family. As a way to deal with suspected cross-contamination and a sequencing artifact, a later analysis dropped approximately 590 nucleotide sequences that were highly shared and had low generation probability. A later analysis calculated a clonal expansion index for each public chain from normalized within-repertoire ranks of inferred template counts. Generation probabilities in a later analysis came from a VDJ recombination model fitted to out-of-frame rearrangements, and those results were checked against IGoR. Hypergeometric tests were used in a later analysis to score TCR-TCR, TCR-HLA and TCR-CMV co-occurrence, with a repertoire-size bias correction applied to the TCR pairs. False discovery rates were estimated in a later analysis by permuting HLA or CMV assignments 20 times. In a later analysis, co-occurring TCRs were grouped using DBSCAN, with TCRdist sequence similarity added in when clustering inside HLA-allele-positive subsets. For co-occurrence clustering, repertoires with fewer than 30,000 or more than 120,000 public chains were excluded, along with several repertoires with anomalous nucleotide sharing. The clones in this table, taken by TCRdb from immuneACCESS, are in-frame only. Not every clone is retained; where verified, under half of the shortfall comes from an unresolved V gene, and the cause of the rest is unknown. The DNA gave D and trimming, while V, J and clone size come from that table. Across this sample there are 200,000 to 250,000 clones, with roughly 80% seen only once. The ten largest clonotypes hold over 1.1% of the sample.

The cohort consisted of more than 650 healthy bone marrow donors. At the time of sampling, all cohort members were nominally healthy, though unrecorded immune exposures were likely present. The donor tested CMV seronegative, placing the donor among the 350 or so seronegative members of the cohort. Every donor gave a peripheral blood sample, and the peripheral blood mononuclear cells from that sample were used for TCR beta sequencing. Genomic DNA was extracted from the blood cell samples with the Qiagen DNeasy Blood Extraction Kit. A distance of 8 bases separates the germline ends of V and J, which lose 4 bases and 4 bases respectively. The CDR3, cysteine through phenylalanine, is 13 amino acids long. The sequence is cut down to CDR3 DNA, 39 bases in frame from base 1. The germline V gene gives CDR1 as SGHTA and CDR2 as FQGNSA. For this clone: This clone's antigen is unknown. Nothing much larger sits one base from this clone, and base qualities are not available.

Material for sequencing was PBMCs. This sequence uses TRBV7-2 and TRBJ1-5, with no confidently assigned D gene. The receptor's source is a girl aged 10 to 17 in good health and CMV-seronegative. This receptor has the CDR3 CASSSRLNQPQHF. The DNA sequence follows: TGTGCCAGCAGCTCCCGACTGAATCAGCCCCAGCATTTT.